The 6 T cell receptor beta chains reported below all come from one sample, sequenced in a study of blood T cell repertoires in COVID-19. Libraries were prepared by immunoSEQ multiplex PCR; TCRdb keeps only in-frame clonotypes and omits some of them. The sample shows approximately 300,000 clones, approximately 84% of them seen only once. Input material: peripheral blood. Receptors originate from a person aged 65-85 years with COVID-19, enrolled during active disease.

The rearrangement uses TRBV24-1 and TRBJ2-2; possible D gene TRBD2, 7 bases. The CDR3 extends over 15 amino acids. Germline CDR1 and CDR2: KGHDR and SFDVKD. V shed 10 bases and J shed 0 bases, with 14 bases lying between them. The CDR3, as DNA: TGTGCCACTTCTAGCGGACAGACGAACACCGGGGAGCTGTTTTTT. Its translation: CATSSGQTNTGELFF.

The V gene is TRBV7-3, the J gene TRBJ2-3; a possible D gene is TRBD1 (6 bases). The germline V gene encodes CDR1 SGHTA and CDR2 FQGTGA. The V and J ends lost 5 bases and 0 bases respectively, with 12 bases between them. This CDR3 region has 15 residues. This CDR3 reads CASSVRGASTDTQYF. The CDR3 region has the DNA TGTGCCAGCAGCGTCAGGGGCGCCAGCACAGATACGCAGTATTTT.

The chain couples TRBV19 to TRBJ1-6, with D possibly TRBD1 on 6 matching bases. The CDR3 extends over 13 amino acids. The V end lost 7 bases, the J end lost 7 bases, and 11 bases lay between the germline ends. Per the germline V gene, CDR1 is LNHDA and CDR2 is SQIVND (reference sequence). The CDR3, as DNA: TGTGCCAGTAATGGCCAGGGGAATTCACCCCTCCACTTT. Its protein is CASNGQGNSPLHF.

The chain couples TRBV6-2 or TRBV6-3 to TRBJ1-2, with 9 bases that match TRBD1. The CDR3 totals 14 residues. The germline CDR1 and CDR2 sequences are MNHEY and SVGEGT. V was clipped by 6 bases and J by 8 bases; unmatched bases: 10. CDR3 DNA: TGTGCCAGCAGCACTCTCGACAGGGGGGAAGGCTACACCTTC. It yields the protein CASSTLDRGEGYTF.

The V call is TRBV12-3 or TRBV12-4, the J call TRBJ1-2, with a tentative D call TRBD1 (5 bases). Trimming removed 7 bases from V and 4 bases from J, with 13 bases in between. CDR3 length: 13 residues. CDR3 in DNA: TGTGCCAGCATCCTGTCGGGGGGCTATGGCTACACCTTC. It translates to CASILSGGYGYTF.

This clone was seen a handful of times. The sample carries other DNA sequences with the same CDR3. The chain joins TRBV7-2 to TRBJ2-1, with a weak D call TRBD2 (5 bases). Germline V gene lookup returns CDR1 SGHTA and CDR2 FQGNSA. This CDR3 is built from 14 residues. Trimming took off 1 base at V and 4 bases at J, with 8 bases between the two ends. CDR3 bases: TGTGCCAGCAGCTTAGATGGCGGGTACAATGAGCAGTTCTTC. The encoded protein is CASSLDGGYNEQFF.